The 27 T cell receptor beta chains below come from one sample, sequenced in a study of T-cell reconstitution after alpha-beta-depleted transplantation in children. Unique molecular identifiers featured in how the TCRbeta library was prepared. One entry per CDR3 protein, called by TCRdb with MiXCR from the PCR reads. In the table there are some 490,000 distinct CDR3 sequences, under 15% of which are singletons. The specimen comprised PBMCs from the stem cell graft donor, sampled from the stem cell graft. All receptors derive from a human donor who donated a stem cell graft to a child with combined immunodeficiency.

This clonotype was seen a few times. The gene calls are TRBV4-3 and TRBJ1-1; no firm D call. Per the germline V gene, CDR1 is LGHNA and CDR2 is YSLEER. V lost 0 bases and J lost 3, with 11 bases in between. The CDR3 has 15 residues. CDR3 DNA sequence: TGCGCCAGCAGCCAAGATTCCTCAACTTACACTGAAGCTTTCTTT. It is translated as CASSQDSSTYTEAFF.

The V call is TRBV9, the J call TRBJ2-7, with 9 bases that match TRBD1. The CDR3 is 14 amino acids. V was pared by 3 bases and J by 5 bases, with 6 bases of the junction left unmatched. Germline CDR1 is SGDLS and CDR2 is YYNGEE. The CDR3 is CASSADRGVHEQYF. CDR3 DNA sequence: TGTGCCAGCAGCGCGGACAGGGGCGTACACGAGCAGTACTTC.

This chain joins TRBV19 and TRBJ2-7; 9 nucleotides line up with TRBD1. Germline V gives CDR1 LNHDA, CDR2 SQIVND (reference sequence). This CDR3 contains 13 residues. The V segment lost 8 bases and the J segment 4 bases; nucleotides outside the gene matches: 6. The DNA for the CDR3 is TGTGCCAGTGGGCAGGACAGGGGTTACGAGCAGTACTTC. As protein: CASGQDRGYEQYF. Drawing the rest from reference TRBV19 and TRBJ2-7, the complete variable domain is DGGITQSPKYLFRKEGQNVTLSCEQNLNHDAMYWYRQDPGQGLRLIYYSQIVNDFQKGDIAEGYSVSREKKESFPLTVTSAQKNPTAFYLCASGQDRGYEQYFGPGTRLTVT.

In its sample, this clonotype was seen many times. This chain connects TRBV20-1 to TRBJ2-1; D possibly uses TRBD1 or TRBD2 (6 bases each). The CDR3 is made up of 13 amino acids. V gave up 5 bases and J gave up 8 bases, with 16 bases separating them. Germline V lookup: CDR1 DFQATT, CDR2 SNEGSKA (reference sequence). The CDR3 reads CSAPRGASDEQFF. The CDR3 DNA reads TGCAGTGCTCCGAGGGGGGCCAGTGATGAGCAGTTCTTC.

The chain has TRBV29-1 and TRBJ2-5; D gene ambiguous. Trimming removed 4 bases from V and 2 bases from J, with 11 bases in between. The germline V gene has CDR1 SQVTM and CDR2 ANQGSEA. This CDR3 is 13 amino acids long. The CDR3: CSVGGWGQETQYF. CDR3 bases: TGCAGCGTTGGTGGTTGGGGACAAGAGACCCAGTACTTC. Full variable domain (outside the CDR3, taken from reference TRBV29-1 and TRBJ2-5): SAVISQKPSRDICQRGTSLTIQCQVDSQVTMMFWYRQQPGQSLTLIATANQGSEATYESGFVIDKFPISRPNLTFSTLTVSNMSPEDSSIYLCSVGGWGQETQYFGPGTRLLVL.

The genes are TRBV9 and TRBJ1-4, with 8 nucleotides matching TRBD1. This CDR3 comprises 15 residues. The junction had 5 bases not matched to a gene; V was cut back by 1 base and J by 6 bases. Per the germline V gene, CDR1 is SGDLS and CDR2 is YYNGEE. The CDR3 DNA is TGTGCCAGCAGCGTACAGGGGGCGCCGGATGAAAAACTGTTTTTT. As protein: CASSVQGAPDEKLFF.

There are a few counts of this clonotype. The chain uses TRBV29-1 and TRBJ2-3; 9 bases are a match to TRBD1. Germline V lookup: CDR1 SQVTM, CDR2 ANQGSEA. The trim removed 7 bases at V and 2 bases at J, leaving 16 bases unmatched. The CDR3 covers 17 residues. The DNA for the CDR3 is TGCAGCGGGAACCGGGACAGGGCATCCCTAGCCACAGATACGCAGTATTTT. Amino acid sequence: CSGNRDRASLATDTQYF.

This clonotype was found a few times. This chain's CDR3 is CASSNLGQTEPYEQYF. The CDR3 nucleotides are TGTGCCAGCAGCAACCTAGGACAGACAGAACCCTACGAGCAGTACTTC. This chain uses TRBV21-1 with TRBJ2-7; the table's D call TRBD1 went unverified against the DNA. TRBV21-1 is reported as a pseudogene. This CDR3 is built from 16 residues.

J is TRBJ1-4 and V is TRBV7-8; D may be TRBD1 (6 bases). The CDR3 contains 16 residues. Germline V gene lookup returns CDR1 SGHVS and CDR2 FQNEAQ. V lost 3 bases to trimming and J lost 4 bases, with 15 bases between them. CDR3: CASSLDLTGYNEKLFF. CDR3 DNA: TGTGCCAGCAGCTTGGATTTGACAGGCTATAATGAAAAACTGTTTTTT.

The chain combines TRBV28 with TRBJ1-4; D might be TRBD1 (5 bases). The CDR3 loop spans 15 amino acids. The V and J ends lost 6 bases and 3 bases respectively, with 14 bases between them. Germline V CDR1 and CDR2: MDHEN, SYDVKM. CDR3 sequence reads: CASRTGGGSNEKLFF. In DNA form, the CDR3 reads TGTGCCAGCAGAACCGGTGGGGGGTCTAATGAAAAACTGTTTTTT.

CDR3 sequence (DNA): TGTGCCAGCAGCGCCTCCTGGGACCGAGGAAATTCACCCCTCCACTTT. Its protein is CASSASWDRGNSPLHF. The genes are TRBV2 and TRBJ1-6; tentative D call: TRBD1 (5 bases). V was pared by 6 bases and J by 7 bases, with 19 bases between. The CDR3 is made up of 16 amino acids. Germline V gene lookup returns CDR1 SNHLY and CDR2 FYNNEI.

This clonotype was counted between two and nine times. The chain is built from TRBV5-5 and TRBJ1-6; D is unclear. Germline V CDR1 and CDR2: SGHKS, YYEKEE (reference sequence). The CDR3 consists of 16 residues. V was trimmed by 4 bases and J by 2 bases, leaving 13 bases between them. The CDR3 protein is CASSPLSSPYNSPLHF. The CDR3 DNA follows: TGTGCCAGCAGCCCTCTAAGCTCGCCCTATAATTCACCCCTCCACTTT. Drawing the rest from reference TRBV5-5 and TRBJ1-6, the complete variable domain is DAGVTQSPTHLIKTRGQQVTLRCSPISGHKSVSWYQQVLGQGPQFIFQYYEKEERGRGNFPDRFSARQFPNYSSELNVNALLLGDSALYLCASSPLSSPYNSPLHFGNGTRLTVT.

This chain joins TRBV15 and TRBJ2-6; D is possibly TRBD2 (5 bases). The CDR3 spans 16 residues. V was cut by 5 bases and J by 3 bases, with 14 bases left in between. CDR1 LNHNV and CDR2 YYDKDF come from the germline V gene (reference sequence). CDR3 coding DNA: TGTGCCACCAGCGGGAGACCCATCAATGGGGCCAACGTCCTGACTTTC. Translation: CATSGRPINGANVLTF.

At least ten counts were recorded for this clonotype. The chain carries TRBV24-1 and TRBJ2-1; 8 bases fit TRBD2. In germline, CDR1 is KGHDR, CDR2 SFDVKD. With 7 bases clipped from V and 7 bases from J, the junction kept 5 bases outside the gene matches. The CDR3 consists of 13 residues. CDR3 coding DNA: TGTGCCACCAGAGCGGGAGATGAGAATGAGCAGTTCTTC. The encoded protein is CATRAGDENEQFF.

This clonotype was found many times. This chain connects TRBV12-3 or TRBV12-4 to TRBJ2-3; D possibly corresponds to TRBD2 (7 bases). V gave up 4 bases and J gave up 2 bases, with 13 bases separating them. The CDR3 is made up of 15 amino acids. The CDR3 DNA reads as TGTGCCAGCAGTTCAAGGGGGACTATCACAGATACGCAGTATTTT. Protein product: CASSSRGTITDTQYF.

The sample holds many counts of this clonotype. The V gene is TRBV5-6, the J gene TRBJ2-1, with 7 positions matching TRBD2. With V trimmed by 1 base and J by 0 bases, 4 bases remained unmatched. The CDR3 runs 16 residues. CDR1 and CDR2 from the germline V gene are SGHDT and YYEEEE. CDR3 protein: CASSLSGVSSYNEQFF. CDR3 DNA sequence: TGTGCCAGCAGCTTGAGCGGGGTGAGCTCCTACAATGAGCAGTTCTTC.

This rearrangement joins TRBV27 to TRBJ2-1; 12 bases fit TRBD2. The CDR3 runs 15 residues. After removal of 3 bases from V and 8 bases from J, the junction contained 5 bases not matched to a gene. Germline lookup yields CDR1 MNHEY and CDR2 SMNVEV (reference sequence). In DNA form, the CDR3 reads TGTGCCAGCAGTTTGGTGCCTAGCGGGAGGGATGAGCAGTTCTTC. Translating it yields CASSLVPSGRDEQFF.

This clonotype was counted many times. The V call is TRBV25-1, the J call TRBJ2-7; 8 bases agree with TRBD1. Germline CDR1 and CDR2: MGHDK and SYGVNS. The CDR3 runs to 12 residues. With 2 bases clipped from V and 9 bases from J, the junction kept 3 bases outside the gene matches. The CDR3 nucleotides are TGTGCCAGCAGTGAACCAGGGGGCCGGCAGTACTTC. This gives the protein CASSEPGGRQYF.

This clonotype was seen repeatedly, ten times or more. This sequence joins TRBV12-3 or TRBV12-4 and TRBJ1-5; no firm D call. With 6 bases removed from V and 7 bases from J, the gap between germline ends came to 22 bases. The CDR3 is 16 residues long. The CDR3 reads CASSSPGGGIGQPQHF. DNA of the CDR3: TGTGCCAGCAGCTCTCCCGGAGGAGGGATAGGGCAGCCCCAGCATTTT.

The gene calls are TRBV11-3 and TRBJ2-1, with 10 nucleotides matching TRBD1. The germline V gene has CDR1 SGHNT and CDR2 YENEEA. The CDR3 length is 15 residues. The V gene end was trimmed by 5 bases and the J gene end by 3 bases; junction bases not matched to a gene: 4. The CDR3 sequence is CASSRDRGVYNEQFF. The DNA of the CDR3 is TGTGCCAGCAGCCGGGACAGGGGAGTCTACAATGAGCAGTTCTTC.

The V and J genes are TRBV11-3 and TRBJ2-1, with D possibly matching TRBD2 (6 bases). Trimming left V 11 bases short and J 9 bases short, with 14 bases between. Germline assignment: CDR1 SGHNT and CDR2 YENEEA. The CDR3 length is 11 residues. CDR3 DNA sequence: TGTGCCGTCTCCTGGCGGGGTGAGCAGTTCTTC. Translating gives CAVSWRGEQFF.

There are a few counts of this clonotype. The chain has TRBV20-1 and TRBJ2-5, with D possibly TRBD1 on 5 matching bases. Trimming shortened V by 0 bases and J by 9 bases, and 26 bases separated the two germline ends. Germline V gene sequence: CDR1 DFQATT, CDR2 SNEGSKA (reference sequence). CDR3 length: 17 residues. The CDR3 DNA reads TGCAGTGCTAGAGATTTTATTCCCCAGGGCCCCCAATCGGCCCAGTACTTC. Protein sequence: CSARDFIPQGPQSAQYF.

This clonotype was counted a few times. This rearrangement joins TRBV20-1 to TRBJ1-3; 11 bases agree with TRBD1. The CDR3 runs 17 residues. V was clipped by 3 bases and J by 1 base; unmatched bases: 8. Germline CDR1 reads DFQATT; CDR2 reads SNEGSKA (reference sequence). DNA of the CDR3: TGCAGTGCTAGGCCGGTGGGACAGGGGGTTTCTGGAAACACCATATATTTT. As protein: CSARPVGQGVSGNTIYF.

This chain connects TRBV7-9 to TRBJ2-7; the D is unclear. V gave up 4 bases and J gave up 3 bases, with 10 bases separating them. Germline V gene lookup returns CDR1 SEHNR and CDR2 FQNEAQ (reference sequence). This CDR3 has 13 residues. CDR3 sequence reads: CASSSSYLYEQYF. The CDR3 nucleotides are TGTGCCAGCAGCTCCTCGTACCTCTACGAGCAGTACTTC.

In its sample, this clonotype was seen a few times. The chain joins TRBV27 to TRBJ1-3; TRBD1 might be the D (5 bases). Germline V gene data show CDR1 as MNHEY and CDR2 as SMNVEV (reference sequence). The CDR3 spans 15 residues. V lost 5 bases, J lost 4 bases, and 15 bases lay in between. In nucleotides, the CDR3 is TGTGCCAGCAGTCCGCTCGGGACTGCAGGAAACACCATATATTTT. It yields the protein CASSPLGTAGNTIYF.

The J gene is TRBJ2-2, the V gene TRBV5-1, with D perhaps TRBD1 (5 bases). The length of the CDR3 is 16 residues. V was pared by 8 bases and J by 1 base, with 18 bases between. CDR1 and CDR2 (germline): SGHRS, YFSETQ. The CDR3 sequence is CASHPNQGWNTGELFF. CDR3 bases: TGCGCCAGTCATCCGAACCAGGGATGGAACACCGGGGAGCTGTTTTTT. Variable domain in full (rest from reference TRBV5-1 and TRBJ2-2): KAGVTQTPRYLIKTRGQQVTLSCSPISGHRSVSWYQQTPGQGLQFLFEYFSETQRNKGNFPGRFSGRQFSNSRSEMNVSTLELGDSALYLCASHPNQGWNTGELFFGEGSRLTVL.

The table lists this clonotype with a few counts. V gene TRBV9 combines with J gene TRBJ1-5; TRBD1 agrees at 10 bases. The CDR3 totals 14 residues. Germline loops: CDR1 SGDLS, CDR2 YYNGEE. The trim removed 3 bases at V and 4 bases at J, leaving 1 base unmatched. CDR3 protein: CASSGQGANQPQHF. The CDR3 DNA reads TGTGCCAGCAGCGGACAGGGGGCGAATCAGCCCCAGCATTTT. Supplemented by reference TRBV9 and TRBJ1-5, the full variable domain reads DSGVTQTPKHLITATGQRVTLRCSPRSGDLSVYWYQQSLDQGLQFLIQYYNGEERAKGNILERFSAQQFPDLHSELNLSSLELGDSALYFCASSGQGANQPQHFGDGTRLSIL.